This TCR beta chain is from a study of patients and donors after allogeneic stem cell transplantation. TCRdb reprocessed the RT-PCR reads via MiXCR and lists one record per CDR3 protein. The sample yields more than 150,000 distinct CDR3 sequences, roughly 22% seen once. Germline CDR1 reads SEHNR; CDR2 reads FQNEAQ (reference sequence). The CDR3 totals 14 residues. V lost 3 bases and J 6 bases, leaving 14 bases between the germline ends. The V gene is TRBV7-9, the J gene TRBJ1-1; no definite D call. The source material was blood, either unsorted or a sorted T cell fraction (not recorded which). The clonotype originates from a human donor who was either an allogeneic HSCT recipient or a stem cell or donor lymphocyte infusion donor (not recorded which). It is not recorded whose cells these are; they may come from a transplant donor. CDR3 sequence reads: CASSFDAGIAEAFF. The CDR3 DNA is TGTGCCAGCAGCTTTGACGCTGGGATTGCTGAAGCTTTCTTT.